This is a list of T cell receptor beta chains from one sample in a study of technical replicates of blood from a handful of donors. This table comes from immunoSEQ multiplex PCR, and its TCRdb copy is limited to in-frame clones, with some not included. Here the sample spans roughly 62,000 clones, roughly 91% being singletons. Input material: PBMCs. All receptors derive from a human donor in good health. Some clones in this sample may be carry-over from other donors' samples. Each CDR3 is given with its conserved first and last residue. The D gene is left open where the match is weak. Clone size is stated in some rows and not others, as once, few, many or a class when expanded.

length	V	J	D	size	CDR3	DNA
18	TRBV19	TRBJ2-3	-	-	CASSMSTPSPGFTDTQYF	TGTGCCAGTAGTATGAGTACCCCCTCACCAGGATTCACAGATACGCAGTATTTT
15	TRBV7-7	TRBJ2-1	TRBD2	-	CASSLSGGAIGEQFF	TGTGCCAGCAGCCTGAGCGGGGGGGCTATTGGTGAGCAGTTCTTC
13	TRBV9	TRBJ2-5	-	-	CASSANSWETQYF	TGTGCCAGCAGCGCCAATAGCTGGGAGACCCAGTACTTC
15	TRBV5-1	TRBJ1-2	TRBD1	-	CASSLGTGRNYGYTF	TGCGCCAGCAGCTTGGGGACAGGGAGAAACTATGGCTACACCTTC
14	TRBV7-6	TRBJ2-1	TRBD1	once	CASSLMDRYNEQFF	TGTGCCAGCAGCTTGATGGACAGGTACAATGAGCAGTTCTTC
13	TRBV30	TRBJ2-5	-	-	CAWSVIIGETQYF	TGTGCCTGGAGTGTAATAATCGGGGAGACCCAGTACTTC
15	TRBV4-1	TRBJ1-1	TRBD1	few	CASSQVDRENTEAFF	TGCGCCAGCAGCCAAGTTGACAGGGAGAACACTGAAGCTTTCTTT
15	TRBV27	TRBJ1-2	TRBD1	-	CASSSRDREYEGYTF	TGTGCCAGCAGTTCCCGGGACAGGGAGTACGAGGGCTACACCTTC
15	TRBV7-9	TRBJ2-2	-	-	CASSLGDPGSGELFF	TGTGCCAGCAGCTTAGGAGACCCCGGGTCCGGGGAGCTGTTTTTT
17	TRBV2	TRBJ1-1	-	few	CASNPIRRGSGNTEAFF	TGTGCCAGCAACCCAATACGAAGAGGGAGTGGGAACACTGAAGCTTTCTTT
13	TRBV2	TRBJ1-2	-	-	CASQTGSLGVDTF	TGTGCCAGCCAGACCGGTTCTTTAGGGGTGGACACCTTC
15	TRBV6-5	TRBJ1-2	TRBD1	-	CASSYSRGGAYGYTF	TGTGCCAGCAGTTACTCGAGAGGGGGCGCCTATGGCTACACCTTC
17	TRBV7-9	TRBJ2-3	-	-	CASSQRSAGTSTDTQYF	TGTGCCAGCAGCCAACGAAGCGCCGGGACTAGCACAGATACGCAGTATTTT
14	TRBV7-9	TRBJ2-7	TRBD1	-	CASSPWDSLYEQYF	TGTGCCAGCAGCCCCTGGGACAGTCTGTACGAGCAGTACTTC
12	TRBV6-1	TRBJ2-4	-	-	CASTDSKNIQYF	TGTGCCAGCACCGACTCCAAAAACATTCAGTACTTC
14	TRBV10-3	TRBJ2-3	TRBD1	once	CAIKGQAYTDTQYF	TGTGCCATCAAGGGACAGGCCTACACAGATACGCAGTATTTT
16	TRBV19	TRBJ1-1	TRBD1	-	CASSLRQGMGNTEAFF	TGTGCCAGTAGTCTCCGACAGGGTATGGGGAACACTGAAGCTTTCTTT
12	TRBV5-5	TRBJ2-7	-	-	CARAGRPHEQYF	TGTGCCAGGGCGGGTCGGCCCCACGAGCAGTACTTC
13	TRBV7-9	TRBJ2-7	-	-	CASSPQTSSKQYF	TGTGCCAGCAGCCCGCAAACCTCGAGTAAGCAGTACTTC
13	TRBV4-3	TRBJ2-1	TRBD1	-	CASSQDRQGAGFF	TGCGCCAGCAGCCAGGACCGACAGGGGGCTGGGTTCTTC
14	TRBV7-2	TRBJ2-1	TRBD2	-	CASSSTSGLTEQFF	TGTGCCAGCAGCTCCACTAGCGGCCTAACGGAGCAGTTCTTC
13	TRBV30	TRBJ2-2	TRBD1	-	CAWRDRGAGELFF	TGTGCCTGGAGGGACAGGGGTGCCGGGGAGCTGTTTTTT
16	TRBV4-3	TRBJ1-1	-	-	CASSQDPQGGNTEAFF	TGCGCCAGCAGCCAAGATCCTCAGGGTGGGAACACTGAAGCTTTCTTT
15	TRBV5-4	TRBJ1-2	TRBD1	-	CASSWGQGSAYGYTF	TGTGCCAGCAGCTGGGGACAGGGTTCGGCCTATGGCTACACCTTC
15	TRBV15	TRBJ1-4	-	-	CATSRTRGTNEKLFF	TGTGCCACCAGCAGGACCAGGGGAACTAATGAAAAACTGTTTTTT
15	TRBV6-1	TRBJ2-1	TRBD2	-	CATTGGSGSYNEQFF	TGTGCCACTACCGGCGGGAGTGGTTCCTACAATGAGCAGTTCTTC
13	TRBV7-7	TRBJ2-7	-	-	CASSEGGGYEQYF	TGTGCCAGCAGTGAGGGTGGAGGGTACGAGCAGTACTTC
14	TRBV7-9	TRBJ2-2	TRBD2	-	CARSGGTITGELFF	TGTGCCAGAAGCGGGGGGACCATCACCGGGGAGCTGTTTTTT
15	TRBV4-3	TRBJ2-7	-	-	CASSQDQGETYEQYF	TGCGCCAGCAGCCAAGATCAAGGAGAGACCTACGAGCAGTACTTC
13	TRBV4-3	TRBJ1-1	-	-	CASSQLFNTEAFF	TGCGCCAGCAGCCAACTTTTTAACACTGAAGCTTTCTTT
16	TRBV7-2	TRBJ2-1	-	-	CASSLASSERRNEQFF	TGTGCCAGCAGCTTAGCCTCCTCGGAGCGGAGGAATGAGCAGTTCTTC
15	TRBV2	TRBJ2-7	TRBD1	once	CASSEGGQRSYEQYF	TGTGCCAGCAGTGAAGGGGGACAGCGGAGCTACGAGCAGTACTTC
14	TRBV7-2	TRBJ2-3	-	-	CATSEGDYTDTQYF	TGTGCCACCTCCGAGGGGGACTACACAGATACGCAGTATTTT
14	TRBV13	TRBJ1-1	TRBD1	-	CASSLRDRNTEAFF	TGTGCCAGCAGCTTGCGGGACAGAAACACTGAAGCTTTCTTT
12	TRBV6-5	TRBJ2-1	-	-	CASSLRGNEQFF	TGTGCCAGCAGCCTGCGGGGTAATGAGCAGTTCTTC
13	TRBV10-3	TRBJ1-5	TRBD1	-	CAISTGGNQPQHF	TGTGCCATCAGTACAGGGGGCAATCAGCCCCAGCATTTT
15	TRBV5-1	TRBJ2-1	-	-	CASSLAERASNEQFF	TGCGCCAGCAGCTTGGCCGAGAGGGCAAGTAATGAGCAGTTCTTC
14	TRBV6-4	TRBJ2-7	TRBD1	-	CAPPRDRGSYEQYF	TGTGCCCCGCCCCGGGACAGGGGGTCCTACGAGCAGTACTTC
16	TRBV9	TRBJ2-3	-	-	CASSAPGGGLTDTQYF	TGTGCCAGCAGCGCCCCTGGCGGGGGCCTCACAGATACGCAGTATTTT
14	TRBV7-8	TRBJ1-1	-	-	CASSLIQGTVGAFF	TGTGCCAGCAGCTTAATACAGGGAACTGTAGGAGCTTTCTTT
19	TRBV12-5	TRBJ1-3	-	once	CASGLETGGRGYSGNTIYF	TGTGCTAGTGGTTTGGAGACGGGGGGACGGGGTTACTCTGGAAACACCATATATTTT
14	TRBV5-4	TRBJ1-2	TRBD1	-	CASSARQGDDGYTF	TGTGCCAGCAGCGCTCGACAGGGAGACGATGGCTACACCTTC
14	TRBV5-1	TRBJ2-7	-	-	CASSLGTVHGEQYF	TGCGCCAGCAGCTTGGGGACAGTCCATGGCGAGCAGTACTTC
16	TRBV29-1	TRBJ2-3	TRBD2	once	CSVPSTSGRSTDTQYF	TGCAGCGTTCCATCTACTAGCGGGCGAAGCACAGATACGCAGTATTTT
16	TRBV2	TRBJ2-2	-	-	CASSEAGLRSVGELFF	TGTGCCAGCAGTGAAGCAGGATTGCGGTCCGTAGGGGAGCTGTTTTTT